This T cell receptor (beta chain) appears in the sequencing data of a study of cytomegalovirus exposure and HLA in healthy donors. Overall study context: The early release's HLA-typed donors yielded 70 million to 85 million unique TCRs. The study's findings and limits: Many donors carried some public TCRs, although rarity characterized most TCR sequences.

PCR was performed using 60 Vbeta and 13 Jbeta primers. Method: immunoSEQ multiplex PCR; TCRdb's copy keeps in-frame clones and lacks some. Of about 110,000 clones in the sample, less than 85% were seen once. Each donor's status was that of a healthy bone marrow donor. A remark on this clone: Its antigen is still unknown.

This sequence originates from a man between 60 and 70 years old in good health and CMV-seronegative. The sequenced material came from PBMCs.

This CDR3 is CASDTSVGPNEQFF. DNA of the CDR3: TGTGCCAGTGATACTAGCGTGGGCCCCAATGAGCAGTTCTTC. The J gene is TRBJ2-1, the V gene TRBV7-9; 7 bases match TRBD2. The germline CDR1 and CDR2 sequences are SEHNR and FQNEAQ (reference sequence). The V segment lost 9 bases and the J segment 6 bases; nucleotides outside the gene matches: 11. The length of the CDR3 is 14 residues. Filled out from reference TRBV7-9 and TRBJ2-1, the complete variable domain reads DTGVSQNPRHKITKRGQNVTFRCDPISEHNRLYWYRQTLGQGPEFLTYFQNEAQLEKSRLLSDRFSAERPKGSFSTLEIQRTEQGDSAMYLCASDTSVGPNEQFFGPGTRLTVL.